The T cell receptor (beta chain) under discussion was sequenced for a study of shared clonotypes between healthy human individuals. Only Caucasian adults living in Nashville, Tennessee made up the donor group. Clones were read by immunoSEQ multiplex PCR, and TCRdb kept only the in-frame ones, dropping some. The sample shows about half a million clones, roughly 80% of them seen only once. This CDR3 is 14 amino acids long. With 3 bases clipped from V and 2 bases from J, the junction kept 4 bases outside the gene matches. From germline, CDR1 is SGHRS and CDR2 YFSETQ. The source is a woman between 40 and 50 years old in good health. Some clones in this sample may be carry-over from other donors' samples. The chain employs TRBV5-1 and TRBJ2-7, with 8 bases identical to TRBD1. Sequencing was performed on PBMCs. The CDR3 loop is CASSWTTGAYEQYF. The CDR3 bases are TGCGCCAGCAGCTGGACGACAGGGGCCTACGAGCAGTACTTC.